This entry lists 2 T cell receptor beta chains sequenced from one sample in a study of neurological immune-mediated disorders. Described time point: longitudinal time-point 3. TCRdb itself ran the 5' RACE reads through MiXCR, one entry per CDR3 protein. The sample includes 45,000 to 65,000 distinct CDR3 sequences, about 8% of them seen just once. Material: PBMCs. These receptors all stem from a woman aged 40 to 49 in good health.

The gene calls are TRBV7-3 and TRBJ1-1; D perhaps matches TRBD1 (5 bases). Trimming cost V 6 bases and J 0 bases, with 8 bases left between them. The CDR3 has 13 amino acids. CDR1 is SGHTA, CDR2 FQGTGA, per germline. CDR3 amino acids: CASRQQVNTEAFF. In DNA, the CDR3 is TGTGCCAGCAGACAACAGGTGAACACTGAAGCTTTCTTT. The whole variable domain, remainder taken from reference TRBV7-3 and TRBJ1-1, is GAGVSQTPSNKVTEKGKYVELRCDPISGHTALYWYRQSLGQGPEFLIYFQGTGAADDSGLPNDRFFAVRPEGSVSTLKIQRTERGDSAVYLCASRQQVNTEAFFGQGTRLTVV.

This clonotype has a count of ten or more. The V and J genes are TRBV6-5 and TRBJ2-7, with 10 bases lining up with TRBD2. J lost 3 bases, V lost 4 bases, and 12 bases had no gene match. The CDR3 is 17 amino acids. Germline V lookup: CDR1 MNHEY, CDR2 SVGAGI. The DNA for the CDR3 is TGTGCCAGCAGTTCCGCGCTCCCGGCTAGCGGGAGCTACGAGCAGTACTTC. This translates into CASSSALPASGSYEQYF.